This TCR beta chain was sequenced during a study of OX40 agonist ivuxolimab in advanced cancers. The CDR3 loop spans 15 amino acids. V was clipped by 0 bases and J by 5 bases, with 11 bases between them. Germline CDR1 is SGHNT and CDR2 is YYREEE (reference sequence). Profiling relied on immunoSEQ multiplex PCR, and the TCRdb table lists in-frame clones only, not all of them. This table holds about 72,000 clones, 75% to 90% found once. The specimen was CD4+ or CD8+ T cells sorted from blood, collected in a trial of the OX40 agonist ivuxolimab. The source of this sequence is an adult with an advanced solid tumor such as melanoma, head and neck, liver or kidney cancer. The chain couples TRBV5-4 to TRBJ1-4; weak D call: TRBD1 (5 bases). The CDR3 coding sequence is TGTGCCAGCAGCTTGGCGGGGTGGGGCAATGAAAAACTGTTTTTT. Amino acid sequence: CASSLAGWGNEKLFF.